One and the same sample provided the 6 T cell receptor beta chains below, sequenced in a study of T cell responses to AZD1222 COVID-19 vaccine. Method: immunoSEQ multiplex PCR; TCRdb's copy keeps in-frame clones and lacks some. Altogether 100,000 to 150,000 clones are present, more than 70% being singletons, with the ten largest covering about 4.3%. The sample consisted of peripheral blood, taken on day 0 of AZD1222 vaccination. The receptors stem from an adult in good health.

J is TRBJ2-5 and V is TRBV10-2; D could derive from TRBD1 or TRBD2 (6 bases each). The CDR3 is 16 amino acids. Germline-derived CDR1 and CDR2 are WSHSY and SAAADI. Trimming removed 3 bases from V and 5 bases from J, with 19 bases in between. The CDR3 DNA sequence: TGCGCCAGCAGTGATCCTAAAAAGGGGGGCGATGAGACCCAGTACTTC. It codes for CASSDPKKGGDETQYF.

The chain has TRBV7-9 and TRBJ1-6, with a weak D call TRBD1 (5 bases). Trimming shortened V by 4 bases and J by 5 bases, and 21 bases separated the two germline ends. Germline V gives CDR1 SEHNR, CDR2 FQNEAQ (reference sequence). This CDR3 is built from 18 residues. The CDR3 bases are TGTGCCAGCAGCTCCGCCTTTGAACTCAGGGCAAATAATTCACCCCTCCACTTT. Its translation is CASSSAFELRANNSPLHF.

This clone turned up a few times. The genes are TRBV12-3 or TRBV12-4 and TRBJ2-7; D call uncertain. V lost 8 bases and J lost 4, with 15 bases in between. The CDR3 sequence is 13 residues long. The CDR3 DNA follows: TGTGCCAGCGGCCCCCCCAAAGGGTACGAGCAGTACTTC. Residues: CASGPPKGYEQYF.

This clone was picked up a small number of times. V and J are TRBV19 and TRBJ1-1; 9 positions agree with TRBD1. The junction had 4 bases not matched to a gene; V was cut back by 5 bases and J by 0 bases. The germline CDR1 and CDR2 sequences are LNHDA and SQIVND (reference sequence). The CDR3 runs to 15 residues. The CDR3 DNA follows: TGTGCCAGTAGTTACGGACAGGGGATGAACACTGAAGCTTTCTTT. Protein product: CASSYGQGMNTEAFF.

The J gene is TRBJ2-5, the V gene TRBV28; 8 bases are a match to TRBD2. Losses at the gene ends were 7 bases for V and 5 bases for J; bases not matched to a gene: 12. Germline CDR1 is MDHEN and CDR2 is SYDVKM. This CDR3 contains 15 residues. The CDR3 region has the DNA TGTGCCAGCATGCCAGGCCGGGGGGGCTACGAGACCCAGTACTTC. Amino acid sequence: CASMPGRGGYETQYF.

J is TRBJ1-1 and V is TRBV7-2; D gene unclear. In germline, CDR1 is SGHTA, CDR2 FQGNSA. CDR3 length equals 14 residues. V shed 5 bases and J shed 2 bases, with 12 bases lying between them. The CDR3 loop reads CASSQGDGNTEAFF. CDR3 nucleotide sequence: TGTGCCAGCAGCCAAGGTGACGGAAACACTGAAGCTTTCTTT.